A selection of T cell receptor beta chains follows, all from one sample in a study of T-cell reconstitution after alpha-beta-depleted transplantation in children. Using its own MiXCR run on the PCR reads, TCRdb lists one record per CDR3 protein. The data show around 500,000 distinct CDR3 sequences, about 21% seen once. The sequences come from PBMCs, mostly from graft donor cells, collected 360 days after TCRalphabeta/CD19-depleted stem cell transplant. All receptors derive from a boy less than two years old who had a stem cell transplant for acute myeloid leukemia, so the T cells may come from the graft donor. CDR3s include the opening cysteine and the closing phenylalanine or tryptophan. D genes are given only for firm matches. Rows give clone size only sometimes, using once, few, many, or a class for an expanded clone.

d_gene: TRBD1
v_gene: TRBV20-1
j_gene: TRBJ1-6
abundance: many
CDR3nt: TGCAGTGCTTGGGACAGGGTGGCCTATAATTCACCCCTCCACTTT
CDR3aa: CSAWDRVAYNSPLHF

d_gene: -
v_gene: TRBV29-1
j_gene: TRBJ1-2
abundance: -
CDR3nt: TGCAGCGTTGCAAAGGAGGGCCACCACCTTAACTATGGCTACACCTTC
CDR3aa: CSVAKEGHHLNYGYTF

d_gene: -
v_gene: TRBV6-6
j_gene: TRBJ1-2
abundance: few
CDR3nt: TGTGCCAGCAGAGACAGGAAAAACTATGGCTACACCTTC
CDR3aa: CASRDRKNYGYTF

d_gene: TRBD1
v_gene: TRBV5-8
j_gene: TRBJ2-3
abundance: -
CDR3nt: TGTGCCAGCAGCTTGGACAGGGGGCTTGGAGATACGCAGTATTTT
CDR3aa: CASSLDRGLGDTQYF

d_gene: -
v_gene: TRBV7-2
j_gene: TRBJ2-3
abundance: many
CDR3nt: TGTGCCAGCAGCTTAACTCTAGCGCGTGATACGCAGTATTTT
CDR3aa: CASSLTLARDTQYF

d_gene: -
v_gene: TRBV6-1
j_gene: TRBJ2-7
abundance: many
CDR3nt: TGTGGAACACGGAGAAGGGGATCCTACGAGCAGTACTTC
CDR3aa: CGTRRRGSYEQYF

d_gene: TRBD2
v_gene: TRBV4-2
j_gene: TRBJ2-1
abundance: few
CDR3nt: TGTGCCAGCAGCCAAGTGGGGTACGGCGGGGGGGCCGTCAATGAGCAGTTCTTC
CDR3aa: CASSQVGYGGGAVNEQFF

d_gene: -
v_gene: TRBV20-1
j_gene: TRBJ2-6
abundance: many
CDR3nt: TGCAGTGCTACTCCAGGGAACTCTGGGGCCAACGTCCTGACTTTC
CDR3aa: CSATPGNSGANVLTF

d_gene: -
v_gene: TRBV5-5
j_gene: TRBJ2-1
abundance: many
CDR3nt: TGTGCCAGCAGCTTGGGCAGGGGAGGGATCAATGAGCAGTTCTTC
CDR3aa: CASSLGRGGINEQFF

d_gene: -
v_gene: TRBV7-2
j_gene: TRBJ2-5
abundance: -
CDR3nt: TGTGCCAGCAGCTTAGTAGGCAGGGTGGGGCTCCAAGAGACCCAGTACTTC
CDR3aa: CASSLVGRVGLQETQYF

d_gene: TRBD2
v_gene: TRBV20-1
j_gene: TRBJ2-1
abundance: -
CDR3nt: TGCAGTGTCGAAAGCGGGGGGGCCTACAATGAGCAGTTCTTC
CDR3aa: CSVESGGAYNEQFF

d_gene: TRBD1
v_gene: TRBV20-1
j_gene: TRBJ1-5
abundance: -
CDR3nt: TGCAGTGCTAGCCAACGAGGGGACAGGGGGTTTCAGCCCCAGCATTTT
CDR3aa: CSASQRGDRGFQPQHF

d_gene: TRBD2
v_gene: TRBV6-5
j_gene: TRBJ2-1
abundance: -
CDR3nt: TGTGCCGCGGGAGGGGGTGGCAATGAGCAGTTCTTC
CDR3aa: CAAGGGGNEQFF

d_gene: TRBD2
v_gene: TRBV7-6
j_gene: TRBJ2-1
abundance: few
CDR3nt: TGTGCCAGCAGCCCCGGGTCTAGCGGGGCTAATGAGCAGTTCTTC
CDR3aa: CASSPGSSGANEQFF

d_gene: -
v_gene: TRBV20-1
j_gene: TRBJ2-3
abundance: many
CDR3nt: TGCAGTGCGAGGGGGGCCAGGGATACGCAGTATTTT
CDR3aa: CSARGARDTQYF

d_gene: TRBD2
v_gene: TRBV6-2/TRBV6-3
j_gene: TRBJ2-2
abundance: -
CDR3nt: TGTGCCAGCAAATCTAGCGGGAATACCGGGGAGCTGTTTTTT
CDR3aa: CASKSSGNTGELFF

d_gene: -
v_gene: TRBV7-6
j_gene: TRBJ1-1
abundance: -
CDR3nt: TGTGCCAGAAGCTTAGCGGGGGTCGTGAACACTGAAGCTTTCTTT
CDR3aa: CARSLAGVVNTEAFF

d_gene: -
v_gene: TRBV6-5
j_gene: TRBJ2-1
abundance: few
CDR3nt: TGTGCCAGCAGAAGTACCTACAATGAGCAGTTCTTC
CDR3aa: CASRSTYNEQFF

d_gene: -
v_gene: TRBV7-8
j_gene: TRBJ2-1
abundance: -
CDR3nt: TGTGCCAGCACCCCCGGGACGGCCTACAATGAGCAGTTCTTC
CDR3aa: CASTPGTAYNEQFF

d_gene: -
v_gene: TRBV20-1
j_gene: TRBJ2-3
abundance: -
CDR3nt: TGCAGTGCCAGGGACCCGGGCAAGGGTAAAGATACGCAGTATTTT
CDR3aa: CSARDPGKGKDTQYF

d_gene: TRBD1
v_gene: TRBV20-1
j_gene: TRBJ2-2
abundance: -
CDR3nt: TGCAGTGCTAGCGACGGGACAGAAAACACCGGGGAGCTGTTTTTT
CDR3aa: CSASDGTENTGELFF

d_gene: -
v_gene: TRBV6-1
j_gene: TRBJ2-5
abundance: -
CDR3nt: TGTGCCAGCAGCCCAATAAGAGTTTGGGATAGCCAAGAGACCCAGTACTTC
CDR3aa: CASSPIRVWDSQETQYF

d_gene: TRBD1
v_gene: TRBV7-8
j_gene: TRBJ2-7
abundance: -
CDR3nt: TGTGCCAGCAGCTCGGACAGGCCGGGCGAGCAGTACTTC
CDR3aa: CASSSDRPGEQYF

d_gene: -
v_gene: TRBV5-1
j_gene: TRBJ2-5
abundance: -
CDR3nt: TGCGCCAGCCGACCCAGACCGATTCAAGAGACCCAGTACTTC
CDR3aa: CASRPRPIQETQYF

d_gene: TRBD2
v_gene: TRBV9
j_gene: TRBJ2-1
abundance: -
CDR3nt: TGTGCCAGCAGCGTAGGGCCCAGCGGGGGTAATGAGCAGTTCTTC
CDR3aa: CASSVGPSGGNEQFF

d_gene: -
v_gene: TRBV5-1
j_gene: TRBJ1-6
abundance: many
CDR3nt: TGCGCCAGCAGCTTGGACACCGGGCCTGCGGGGACACCCCTCCACTTT
CDR3aa: CASSLDTGPAGTPLHF

d_gene: -
v_gene: TRBV7-2
j_gene: TRBJ1-4
abundance: -
CDR3nt: TGTGCCAGCAGCCCACGGGTAGCAACTAATGAAAAACTGTTTTTT
CDR3aa: CASSPRVATNEKLFF

d_gene: -
v_gene: TRBV6-6
j_gene: TRBJ2-1
abundance: -
CDR3nt: TGTGCCAGCGTTGGAGGCGGTTATGAGCAGTTCTTC
CDR3aa: CASVGGGYEQFF

d_gene: -
v_gene: TRBV9
j_gene: TRBJ2-2
abundance: -
CDR3nt: TGTGCCAGCAGCGTAGCGGCTAGCTACACCGGGGAGCTGTTTTTT
CDR3aa: CASSVAASYTGELFF

d_gene: -
v_gene: TRBV12-3/TRBV12-4
j_gene: TRBJ1-1
abundance: -
CDR3nt: TGTGCCAGCACCTTTCGGAACACTGAAGCTTTCTTT
CDR3aa: CASTFRNTEAFF

d_gene: TRBD1
v_gene: TRBV20-1
j_gene: TRBJ2-4
abundance: many
CDR3nt: TGCAGTGCTAGAGCTGGGGTGGGACAGGGAGTAAACATTCAGTACTTC
CDR3aa: CSARAGVGQGVNIQYF

d_gene: -
v_gene: TRBV5-6
j_gene: TRBJ2-7
abundance: few
CDR3nt: TGTGCCAGCAGCTTCGATAACGAGCAGTACTTC
CDR3aa: CASSFDNEQYF

d_gene: -
v_gene: TRBV6-5
j_gene: TRBJ2-7
abundance: -
CDR3nt: TGTGCCAGCAGTTCTCCCGGGGCCTTCTCCTACGAGCAGTACTTC
CDR3aa: CASSSPGAFSYEQYF

d_gene: -
v_gene: TRBV12-3/TRBV12-4
j_gene: TRBJ1-2
abundance: -
CDR3nt: TGTGCCTCCCAGGATTCGGGGCTGGGTAGCTATGGCTACACCTTC
CDR3aa: CASQDSGLGSYGYTF

d_gene: TRBD1
v_gene: TRBV20-1
j_gene: TRBJ2-2
abundance: few
CDR3nt: TGCAGTGCTAGAACGAGGACAGGGACCACCGGGGAGCTGTTTTTT
CDR3aa: CSARTRTGTTGELFF

d_gene: TRBD1
v_gene: TRBV10-3
j_gene: TRBJ1-2
abundance: many
CDR3nt: TGTGCCATCACCACGGACAGGGGGCCTCTTTGGGATGGCTACACCTTC
CDR3aa: CAITTDRGPLWDGYTF

d_gene: TRBD1
v_gene: TRBV7-2
j_gene: TRBJ1-1
abundance: -
CDR3nt: TGTGCCAGCAGTGTAAGATCAGGGGGGGTGAACACTGAAGCTTTCTTT
CDR3aa: CASSVRSGGVNTEAFF

d_gene: -
v_gene: TRBV4-3
j_gene: TRBJ2-3
abundance: few
CDR3nt: TGCGCCAGCAGCCAAGCTGGACAGATTAGCACAGATACGCAGTATTTT
CDR3aa: CASSQAGQISTDTQYF

d_gene: -
v_gene: TRBV9
j_gene: TRBJ2-1
abundance: many
CDR3nt: TGTGCCAGCAGCCCTGAGGGGGGGCCTGACAATGAGCAGTTCTTC
CDR3aa: CASSPEGGPDNEQFF

d_gene: -
v_gene: TRBV29-1
j_gene: TRBJ2-3
abundance: many
CDR3nt: TGCAGCGTTGACTACAGGGCGTTGACAGATACGCAGTATTTT
CDR3aa: CSVDYRALTDTQYF

d_gene: -
v_gene: TRBV11-3
j_gene: TRBJ2-3
abundance: -
CDR3nt: TGTGCCAGCTCACCAGGGTATCGCACAGATACGCAGTATTTT
CDR3aa: CASSPGYRTDTQYF

d_gene: -
v_gene: TRBV28
j_gene: TRBJ1-1
abundance: -
CDR3nt: TGTGCCAGCAGGATAGGGGGGGGGATGGCAGGGCTGAACACTGAAGCTTTCTTT
CDR3aa: CASRIGGGMAGLNTEAFF

d_gene: -
v_gene: TRBV20-1
j_gene: TRBJ2-7
abundance: many
CDR3nt: TGCAGTGCTAGAGATGCCAGGCTCGCCTACGAGCAGTACTTC
CDR3aa: CSARDARLAYEQYF

d_gene: -
v_gene: TRBV29-1
j_gene: TRBJ1-2
abundance: -
CDR3nt: TGCAGCGTTGACGATAGGGTGATTGGCTACACCTTC
CDR3aa: CSVDDRVIGYTF

d_gene: -
v_gene: TRBV19
j_gene: TRBJ1-4
abundance: few
CDR3nt: TGTGCCAGTAGTGAGTCGGCGTGGGAAAAACTGTTTTTT
CDR3aa: CASSESAWEKLFF

d_gene: -
v_gene: TRBV11-3
j_gene: TRBJ2-3
abundance: -
CDR3nt: TGTGCCAGCAGTAGACCTGAAGATACGCAGTATTTT
CDR3aa: CASSRPEDTQYF

d_gene: -
v_gene: TRBV20-1
j_gene: TRBJ2-4
abundance: many
CDR3nt: TGCAGTGCTAGAGATGGAGAGGGGAACATTCAGTACTTC
CDR3aa: CSARDGEGNIQYF

d_gene: -
v_gene: TRBV12-5
j_gene: TRBJ2-3
abundance: few
CDR3nt: TGTGCTAGTGGTTCCTCCCTCGGGGGGACAACTAGCACAGATACGCAGTATTTT
CDR3aa: CASGSSLGGTTSTDTQYF